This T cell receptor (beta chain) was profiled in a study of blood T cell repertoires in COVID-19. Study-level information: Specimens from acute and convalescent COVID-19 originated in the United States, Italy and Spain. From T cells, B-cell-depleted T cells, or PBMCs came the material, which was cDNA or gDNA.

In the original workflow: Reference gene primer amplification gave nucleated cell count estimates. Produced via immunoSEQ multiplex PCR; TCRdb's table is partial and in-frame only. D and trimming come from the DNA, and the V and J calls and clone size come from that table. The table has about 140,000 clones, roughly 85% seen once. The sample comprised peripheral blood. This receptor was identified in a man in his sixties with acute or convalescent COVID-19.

In DNA form, the CDR3 reads TGTGCCAGCAGTGAGCGACGCGGGAGTTCAGAGACCCAGTACTTC. Amino acids: CASSERRGSSETQYF. The chain recombines TRBV2 with TRBJ2-5; 7 bases agree with TRBD2. The length of the CDR3 is 15 residues. Trimming removed 3 bases from V and 4 bases from J; junction bases left unmatched: 8. In germline, CDR1 is SNHLY, CDR2 FYNNEI.